A single sample is the source of the 25 T cell receptor beta chains below, sequenced in a study of blood T cell repertoires in COVID-19. The assay was immunoSEQ multiplex PCR, and TCRdb's table has in-frame clones only and misses some. The data contain fewer than 500,000 clones, around 89% of them singletons. The sequenced material came from peripheral blood. The receptors come from a woman aged 25 to 39 with acute or convalescent COVID-19.

This chain uses TRBV12-3 or TRBV12-4 with TRBJ2-7; D not certain. The V end was cut by 4 bases, the J end by 5 bases, with 9 bases between. The CDR3 is 12 amino acids. The CDR3 here is CASSSSRHEQYF. Here the CDR3 DNA reads TGTGCCAGCAGTTCCAGTCGCCACGAGCAGTACTTC.

This rearrangement joins TRBV30 to TRBJ1-2, with 8 bases matching TRBD1. With V trimmed by 1 base and J by 8 bases, 9 bases remained unmatched. This CDR3 is 14 amino acids long. Germline assignment: CDR1 GTSNPN and CDR2 SVGIG (reference sequence). Here the CDR3 DNA reads TGTGCCTGGAGTGGGACAGGGATCCTTCGGGGCTACACCTTC. This sequence encodes CAWSGTGILRGYTF. The full variable domain, in which reference TRBV30 and TRBJ1-2 provide the parts outside the CDR3, is SQTIHQWPATLVQPVGSPLSLECTVEGTSNPNLYWYRQAAGRGLQLLFYSVGIGQISSEVPQNLSASRPQDRQFILSSKKLLLSDSGFYLCAWSGTGILRGYTFGSGTRLTVV.

V gene TRBV5-1 combines with J gene TRBJ2-1; D is unresolved. The V gene's germline CDR1 is SGHRS and CDR2 YFSETQ. The CDR3 consists of 13 residues. Trimming cost V 4 bases and J 8 bases, with 13 bases left between them. CDR3 region: CASSPTGIDEQFF. The DNA for the CDR3 is TGCGCCAGCAGCCCCACGGGTATTGATGAGCAGTTCTTC.

V is TRBV23-1 and J is TRBJ2-1, with TRBD1 matching over 10 bases. TRBV23-1 is identified as an open reading frame with a role that is uncertain. The CDR3 covers 15 residues. The ends lost 0 bases at V and 8 bases at J; junction bases unmatched: 4. The CDR3 DNA is TGCGCCAGCAGTCAATCGGGAGGGACAGGGGATGAGCAGTTCTTC. Amino acids: CASSQSGGTGDEQFF.

CDR3 nucleotides: TGTGCCAGCAGCCGAGGACAAGACGAGCAGTACTTC. Its translation is CASSRGQDEQYF. V usage is TRBV21-1 and J usage is TRBJ2-7; the table names TRBD1, a call not compared with the DNA. TRBV21-1 is shown as a pseudogene. This CDR3 region has 12 residues.

This clone was seen a few times. This sequence joins TRBV5-1 and TRBJ2-1; 9 bases fit TRBD2. Germline CDR1 and CDR2: SGHRS and YFSETQ. The V gene end was trimmed by 3 bases and the J gene end by 8 bases; junction bases not matched to a gene: 6. CDR3 length equals 14 residues. CDR3 in DNA: TGCGCCAGCAGCTCGACTAGCGGTGGGTATGAGCAGTTCTTC. It translates to CASSSTSGGYEQFF.

J is TRBJ1-1 and V is TRBV7-9; D may be TRBD1 (5 bases). Germline CDR1 reads SEHNR; CDR2 reads FQNEAQ (reference sequence). Trimming removed 6 bases from V and 0 bases from J, with 11 bases in between. CDR3 length equals 14 residues. The DNA for the CDR3 is TGTGCCAGCAGACCAAAGACAGTGAACACTGAAGCTTTCTTT. It translates to CASRPKTVNTEAFF.

The rearrangement links TRBV5-1 to TRBJ1-2; unclear D gene. Germline CDR1 SGHRS, CDR2 YFSETQ. V lost 4 bases to trimming and J lost 8 bases, with 15 bases between them. The CDR3 is 13 residues long. The CDR3: CASSGGVMTGYTF. The DNA of the CDR3 is TGCGCCAGCAGCGGAGGTGTTATGACAGGCTACACCTTC.

V usage is TRBV5-6 and J usage is TRBJ1-6; weak D call: TRBD1 (6 bases). The CDR3 sequence is 16 residues long. Trimming stripped 4 bases from V and 14 bases from J, with 25 bases between. The germline V gene has CDR1 SGHDT and CDR2 YYEEEE. CDR3 nucleotide sequence: TGTGCCAGCAGCGGGGGCCAGACAGGACCACTATCAACCCTCCACTTT. Protein sequence: CASSGGQTGPLSTLHF.

This clone was seen only a few times. The chain carries TRBV11-2 and TRBJ2-5; D unclear. Germline V gives CDR1 SGHAT, CDR2 FQNNGV. Deletions cut 0 bases from V and 0 bases from J, with 5 bases between. The CDR3 length is 14 residues. The CDR3 loop reads CASSLERNQETQYF. The CDR3 DNA follows: TGTGCCAGCAGCTTAGAGAGGAACCAAGAGACCCAGTACTTC.

The CDR3 reads CASRGTVEAFF. The CDR3 coding sequence is TGTGCCAGCAGGGGGACAGTTGAAGCTTTCTTT. The chain links TRBV2 to TRBJ1-1; 7 nucleotides match TRBD1. The CDR3 runs 11 residues. V gave up 6 bases and J gave up 7 bases; unmatched junction bases: 2. Germline CDR1 reads SNHLY; CDR2 reads FYNNEI.

The chain couples TRBV19 to TRBJ2-7; 11 nucleotides match TRBD2. Germline CDR1 LNHDA, CDR2 SQIVND (reference sequence). Unmatched junction bases numbered 4, after V lost 6 bases and J lost 0 bases. This CDR3 spans 15 amino acids. The DNA for the CDR3 is TGTGCCAGTAGCCCAGGGACTAGCGGCTCCTACGAGCAGTACTTC. Its protein product is CASSPGTSGSYEQYF.

The CDR3, as DNA: TGTGCTGGCATCGCGAGGGCATCTCCAACTAATGAAAAACTGTTTTTT. This translates into CAGIARASPTNEKLFF. The chain recombines TRBV10-3 with TRBJ1-4; the D is unclear. Germline CDR1 reads ENHRY; CDR2 reads SYGVKD. This CDR3 comprises 16 residues.

The chain uses TRBV3-1 (or the pseudogene TRBV3-2) and TRBJ1-5; D may be TRBD1 (6 bases). The CDR3 spans 15 residues. The V end was cut by 1 base, the J end by 1 base, with 8 bases between. Germline values: CDR1 LGHDT, CDR2 YNNKEL (reference sequence). CDR3 residues: CASSQGTASNQPQHF. CDR3 sequence (DNA): TGTGCCAGCAGCCAAGGGACAGCGAGCAATCAGCCCCAGCATTTT.

The J gene is TRBJ2-5, the V gene TRBV10-2; maybe TRBD1 (5 bases). This CDR3 is built from 16 residues. CDR1 WSHSY and CDR2 SAAADI come from the germline V gene. The V and J ends lost 3 bases and 4 bases respectively, with 18 bases between them. CDR3 nucleotides: TGCGCCAGCAGTGATTCCGGACACAAGATGGGAGAGACCCAGTACTTC. It specifies CASSDSGHKMGETQYF.

The chain is built from TRBV5-1 and TRBJ1-2; the match to TRBD1 covers 10 bases. Germline V lookup: CDR1 SGHRS, CDR2 YFSETQ. The CDR3 covers 16 residues. V was clipped by 4 bases and J by 4 bases; unmatched bases: 10. The CDR3 loop is CASSNRDRGTFYGYTF. The CDR3 region has the DNA TGCGCCAGCAGCAACCGGGACAGGGGCACCTTCTATGGCTACACCTTC.

With respect to this clone: The junction does not match germline at one end; this may be a read error. The sample contains more than one DNA sequence encoding this CDR3. V is TRBV11-3 and J is TRBJ1-1, with 7 bases matching TRBD1. Germline V CDR1 and CDR2: SGHNT, YENEEA. The CDR3 runs to 13 residues. The CDR3 nucleotides are TGTGCTAGCAGCTACACAGGGGCGACTGAAGCTTTCTTT. Residues: CASSYTGATEAFF.

The gene calls are TRBV19 and TRBJ2-2; no clear D gene. The CDR3 runs 15 residues. The V and J ends lost 2 bases and 0 bases respectively, with 7 bases between them. The germline gives CDR1 LNHDA, CDR2 SQIVND (reference sequence). The CDR3 DNA reads TGTGCCAGTAGTATACTATACTCGAACACCGGGGAGCTGTTTTTT. Its translation: CASSILYSNTGELFF.

The genes are TRBV9 and TRBJ2-5, with a weak D call TRBD1 (5 bases). Trimming removed 0 bases from V and 4 bases from J, with 13 bases in between. Germline V gives CDR1 SGDLS, CDR2 YYNGEE. The CDR3 totals 15 residues. This CDR3 reads CASSVATGIGETQYF. CDR3 DNA sequence: TGTGCCAGCAGCGTAGCTACAGGTATCGGAGAGACCCAGTACTTC.

The chain couples TRBV5-6 to TRBJ1-2; D remains ambiguous. Germline values: CDR1 SGHDT, CDR2 YYEEEE. There are 13 residues in the CDR3. The germline V and J ends were trimmed by 0 bases and 7 bases, with 10 bases remaining between them. DNA of the CDR3: TGTGCCAGCAGCTTGGACTCCTTCGGTGGCTACACCTTC. Its protein product is CASSLDSFGGYTF.

The V gene is TRBV2, the J gene TRBJ1-5, with D possibly matching TRBD1 (6 bases). In germline, CDR1 is SNHLY, CDR2 FYNNEI. CDR3 length equals 15 residues. Trimming removed 4 bases from V and 1 base from J, with 11 bases in between. The CDR3 DNA sequence: TGTGCCAGCAGTGCCGAAGGGGGAAGCAATCAGCCCCAGCATTTT. Translated, it gives CASSAEGGSNQPQHF. Full variable domain (missing parts from reference TRBV2 and TRBJ1-5): EPEVTQTPSHQVTQMGQEVILRCVPISNHLYFYWYRQILGQKVEFLVSFYNNEISEKSEIFDDQFSVERPDGSNFTLKIRSTKLEDSAMYFCASSAEGGSNQPQHFGDGTRLSIL.

This chain joins TRBV6-5 and TRBJ2-5; weak D call: TRBD1 (5 bases). This CDR3 contains 15 residues. V lost 3 bases, J lost 5 bases, and 16 bases lay in between. Germline V CDR1 and CDR2: MNHEY, SVGAGI. The CDR3 DNA reads as TGTGCCAGCAGTTATGGTGGACACAGTTTGGAGACCCAGTACTTC. It translates to CASSYGGHSLETQYF.

The V call is TRBV7-9, the J call TRBJ2-5; TRBD1 might be the D (6 bases). Trimming cost V 7 bases and J 3 bases, with 18 bases left between them. Germline V gives CDR1 SEHNR, CDR2 FQNEAQ (reference sequence). This CDR3 comprises 15 residues. The CDR3 protein is CASTTEQGPKETQYF. For the CDR3, the DNA is TGTGCCAGCACCACCGAACAGGGTCCGAAAGAGACCCAGTACTTC.

J is TRBJ1-6 and V is TRBV2; D uncertain. V was trimmed by 5 bases and J by 16 bases, leaving 15 bases between them. The CDR3 runs 12 residues. The germline gives CDR1 SNHLY, CDR2 FYNNEI. The CDR3 nucleotides read TGTGCCAGCAGTCAGCCGGAGTCGAGGCTCCACTTT. Amino acids: CASSQPESRLHF.

V gene TRBV18 combines with J gene TRBJ1-1, with 9 bases matching TRBD1. The V gene end was trimmed by 3 bases and the J gene end by 11 bases; junction bases not matched to a gene: 16. Germline-derived CDR1 and CDR2 are KGHSH and LQKENI. This CDR3 is 16 amino acids long. CDR3 region: CASSPTTRPTGGEAFF. CDR3 coding DNA: TGTGCCAGCTCACCCACGACCAGACCGACAGGGGGAGAGGCTTTCTTT.